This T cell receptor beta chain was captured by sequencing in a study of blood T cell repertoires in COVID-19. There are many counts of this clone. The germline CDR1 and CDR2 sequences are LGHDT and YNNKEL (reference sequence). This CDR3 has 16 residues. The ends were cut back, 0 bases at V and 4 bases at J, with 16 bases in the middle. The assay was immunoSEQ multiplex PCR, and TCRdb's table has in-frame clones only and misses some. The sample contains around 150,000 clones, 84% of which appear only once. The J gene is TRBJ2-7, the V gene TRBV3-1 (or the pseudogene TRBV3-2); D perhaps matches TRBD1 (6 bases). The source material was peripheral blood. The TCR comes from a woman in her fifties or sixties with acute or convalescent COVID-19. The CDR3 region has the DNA TGTGCCAGCAGCCAAGAGACAGGTCGGCACATGTACGAGCAGTACTTC. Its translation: CASSQETGRHMYEQYF.